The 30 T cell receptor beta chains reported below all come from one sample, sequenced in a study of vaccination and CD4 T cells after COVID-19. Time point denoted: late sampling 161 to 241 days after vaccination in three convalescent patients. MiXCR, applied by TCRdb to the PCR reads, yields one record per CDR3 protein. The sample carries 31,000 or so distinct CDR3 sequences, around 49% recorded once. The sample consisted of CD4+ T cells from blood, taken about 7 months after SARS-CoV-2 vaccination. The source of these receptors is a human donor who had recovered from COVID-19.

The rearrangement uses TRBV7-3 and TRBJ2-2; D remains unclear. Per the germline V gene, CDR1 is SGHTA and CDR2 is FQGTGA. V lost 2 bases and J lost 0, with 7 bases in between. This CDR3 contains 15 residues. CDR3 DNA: TGTGCCAGCAGCTTAGCCAGCCCGAACACCGGGGAGCTGTTTTTT. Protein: CASSLASPNTGELFF.

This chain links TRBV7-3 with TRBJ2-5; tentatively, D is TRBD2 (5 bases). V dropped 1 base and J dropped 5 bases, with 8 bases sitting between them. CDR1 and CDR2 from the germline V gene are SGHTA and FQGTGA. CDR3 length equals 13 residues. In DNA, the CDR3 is TGTGCCAGCAGCTTAAGCGGGTCGGAGACCCAGTACTTC. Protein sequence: CASSLSGSETQYF.

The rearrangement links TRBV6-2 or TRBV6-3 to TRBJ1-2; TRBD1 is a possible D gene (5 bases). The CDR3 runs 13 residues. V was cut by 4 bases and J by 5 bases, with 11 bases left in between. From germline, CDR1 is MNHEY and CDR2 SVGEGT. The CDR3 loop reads CASSSTGTYGYTF. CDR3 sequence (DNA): TGTGCCAGCAGTTCGACCGGGACTTATGGCTACACCTTC.

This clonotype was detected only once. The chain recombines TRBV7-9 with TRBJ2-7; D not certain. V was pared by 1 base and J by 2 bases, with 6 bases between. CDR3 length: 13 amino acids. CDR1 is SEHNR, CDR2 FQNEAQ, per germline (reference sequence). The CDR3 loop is CASSLGSPYEQYF. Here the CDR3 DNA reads TGTGCCAGCAGCTTAGGTTCGCCCTACGAGCAGTACTTC.

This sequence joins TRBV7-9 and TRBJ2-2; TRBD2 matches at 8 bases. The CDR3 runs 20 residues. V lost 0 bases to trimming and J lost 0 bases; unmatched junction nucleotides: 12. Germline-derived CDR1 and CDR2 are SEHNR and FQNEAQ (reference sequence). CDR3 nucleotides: TGTGCCAGCAGCTTAGCAGCACTAGCGGACTATATTCCGAACACCGGGGAGCTGTTTTTT. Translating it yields CASSLAALADYIPNTGELFF.

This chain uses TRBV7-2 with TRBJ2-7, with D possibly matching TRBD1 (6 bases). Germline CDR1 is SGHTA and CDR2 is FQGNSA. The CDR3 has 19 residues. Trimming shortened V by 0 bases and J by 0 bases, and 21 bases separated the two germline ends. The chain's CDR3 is CASSLAISAGVVGSYEQYF. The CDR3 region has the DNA TGTGCCAGCAGCTTAGCGATTTCGGCAGGGGTGGTTGGCTCCTACGAGCAGTACTTC.

CDR3 sequence reads: CALIHEGSGYEQYF. CDR3 nucleotide sequence: TGTGCCTTGATACACGAGGGATCGGGCTACGAGCAGTACTTC. V usage is TRBV30 and J usage is TRBJ2-7, with D possibly matching TRBD2 (5 bases). This CDR3 region has 14 residues. The V end was cut by 7 bases, the J end by 3 bases, with 19 bases between. Germline V gene sequence: CDR1 GTSNPN, CDR2 SVGIG (reference sequence).

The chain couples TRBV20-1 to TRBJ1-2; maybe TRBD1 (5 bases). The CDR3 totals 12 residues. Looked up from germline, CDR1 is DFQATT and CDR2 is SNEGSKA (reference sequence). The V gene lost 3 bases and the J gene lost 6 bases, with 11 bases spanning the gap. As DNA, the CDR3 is TGCAGTGCTAGGGGTGAGACAGATGGCTACACCTTC. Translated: CSARGETDGYTF.

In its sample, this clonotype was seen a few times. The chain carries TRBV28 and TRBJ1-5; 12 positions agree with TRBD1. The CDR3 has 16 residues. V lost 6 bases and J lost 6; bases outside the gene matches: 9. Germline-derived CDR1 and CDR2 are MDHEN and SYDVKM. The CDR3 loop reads CASSARDRGHGQPQHF. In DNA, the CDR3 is TGTGCCAGCAGCGCCAGGGACAGGGGGCACGGTCAGCCCCAGCATTTT.

The CDR3 bases are TGTGCCAGTCAGGGCACGACTGAAGCTTTCTTT. Translating it yields CASQGTTEAFF. The J gene is TRBJ1-1, the V gene TRBV28; D might be TRBD1 (5 bases). Per germline, CDR1 MDHEN and CDR2 SYDVKM. Trimming took 9 bases from V and 5 from J, leaving 10 bases between them. This CDR3 has 11 amino acids.

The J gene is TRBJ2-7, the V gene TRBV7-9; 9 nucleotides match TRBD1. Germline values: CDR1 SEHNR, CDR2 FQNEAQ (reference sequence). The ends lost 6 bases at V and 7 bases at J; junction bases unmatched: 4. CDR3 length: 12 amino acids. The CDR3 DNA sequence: TGTGCCAGCAGTTTCGACAGGGGGGAGCAGTACTTC. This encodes CASSFDRGEQYF.

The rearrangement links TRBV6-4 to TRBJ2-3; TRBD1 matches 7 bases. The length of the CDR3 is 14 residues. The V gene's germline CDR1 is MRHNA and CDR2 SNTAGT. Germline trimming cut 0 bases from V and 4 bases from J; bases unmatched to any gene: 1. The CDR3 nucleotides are TGTGCCAGCAGTGACTCGCAGGGGGCAGATACGCAGTATTTT. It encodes CASSDSQGADTQYF.

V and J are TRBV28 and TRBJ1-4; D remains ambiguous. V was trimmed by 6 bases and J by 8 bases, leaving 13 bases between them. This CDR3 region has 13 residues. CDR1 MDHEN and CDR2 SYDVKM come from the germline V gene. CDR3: CASSPTVGEKLFF. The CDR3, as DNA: TGTGCCAGCAGCCCTACCGTAGGGGAAAAACTGTTTTTT.

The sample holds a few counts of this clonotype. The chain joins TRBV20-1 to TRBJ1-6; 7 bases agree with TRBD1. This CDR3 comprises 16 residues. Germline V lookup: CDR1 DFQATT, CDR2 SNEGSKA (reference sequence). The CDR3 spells CSPSTPQGGVGSPLHF. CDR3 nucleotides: TGCAGCCCAAGTACCCCCCAGGGGGGGGTGGGTTCACCCCTCCACTTT.

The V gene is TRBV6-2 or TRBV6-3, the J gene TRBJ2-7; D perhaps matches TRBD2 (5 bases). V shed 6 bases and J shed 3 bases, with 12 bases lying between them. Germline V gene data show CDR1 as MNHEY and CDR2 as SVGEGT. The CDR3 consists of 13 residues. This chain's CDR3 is CASRRTSYYEQYF. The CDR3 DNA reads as TGTGCCAGCAGGCGTACTAGTTACTACGAGCAGTACTTC.

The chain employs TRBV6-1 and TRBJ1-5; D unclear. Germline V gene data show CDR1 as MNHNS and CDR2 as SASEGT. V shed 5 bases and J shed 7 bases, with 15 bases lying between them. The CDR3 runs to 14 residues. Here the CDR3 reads CASSQSREKQPQHF. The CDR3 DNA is TGTGCCAGCAGTCAATCACGGGAGAAACAGCCCCAGCATTTT.

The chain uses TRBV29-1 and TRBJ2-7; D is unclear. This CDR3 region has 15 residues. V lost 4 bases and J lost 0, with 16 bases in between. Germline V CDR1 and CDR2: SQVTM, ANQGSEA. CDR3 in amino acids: CSVGRGRRPSYEQYF. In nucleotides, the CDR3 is TGCAGCGTTGGCCGCGGACGGAGACCCTCCTACGAGCAGTACTTC.

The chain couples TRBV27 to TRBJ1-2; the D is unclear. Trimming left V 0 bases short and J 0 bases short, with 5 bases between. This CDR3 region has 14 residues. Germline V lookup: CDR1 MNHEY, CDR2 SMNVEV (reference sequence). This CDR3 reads CASSLSGSNYGYTF. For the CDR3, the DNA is TGTGCCAGCAGTTTATCAGGATCTAACTATGGCTACACCTTC.

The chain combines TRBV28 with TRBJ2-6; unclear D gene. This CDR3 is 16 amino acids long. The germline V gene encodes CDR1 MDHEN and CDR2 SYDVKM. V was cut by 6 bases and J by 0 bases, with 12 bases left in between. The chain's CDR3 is CASSPGEISGANVLTF. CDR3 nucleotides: TGTGCCAGCAGCCCAGGCGAAATCTCTGGGGCCAACGTCCTGACTTTC.

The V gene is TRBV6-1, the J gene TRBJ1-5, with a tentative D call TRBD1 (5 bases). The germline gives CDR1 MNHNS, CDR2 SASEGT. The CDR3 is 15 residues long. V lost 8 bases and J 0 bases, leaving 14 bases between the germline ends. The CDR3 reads CASRSGGYSNQPQHF. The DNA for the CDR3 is TGTGCCAGCCGCTCGGGGGGTTATAGCAATCAGCCCCAGCATTTT.

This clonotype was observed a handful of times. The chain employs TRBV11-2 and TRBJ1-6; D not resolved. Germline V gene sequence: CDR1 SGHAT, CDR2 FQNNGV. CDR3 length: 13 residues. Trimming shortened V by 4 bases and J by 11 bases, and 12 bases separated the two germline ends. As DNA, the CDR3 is TGTGCCAGCAGCTCGATGGGAGGGCCACCCCTCCACTTT. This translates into CASSSMGGPPLHF.

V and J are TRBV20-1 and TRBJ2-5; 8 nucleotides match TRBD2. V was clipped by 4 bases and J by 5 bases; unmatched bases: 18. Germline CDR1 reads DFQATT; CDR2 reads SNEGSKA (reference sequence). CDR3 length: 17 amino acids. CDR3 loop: CSAIRLMAGGLGETQYF. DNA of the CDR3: TGCAGTGCTATCCGACTAATGGCGGGAGGCCTAGGGGAGACCCAGTACTTC.

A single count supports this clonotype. The CDR3 DNA follows: TGTGCCAGCAGCGTAGCGGGGAATACCTACGAGCAGTACTTC. Its protein is CASSVAGNTYEQYF. This chain uses TRBV9 with TRBJ2-7, with TRBD2 as a possible D gene (5 bases). The CDR3 extends over 14 amino acids. Germline V gives CDR1 SGDLS, CDR2 YYNGEE. Trimming stripped 0 bases from V and 2 bases from J, with 9 bases between.

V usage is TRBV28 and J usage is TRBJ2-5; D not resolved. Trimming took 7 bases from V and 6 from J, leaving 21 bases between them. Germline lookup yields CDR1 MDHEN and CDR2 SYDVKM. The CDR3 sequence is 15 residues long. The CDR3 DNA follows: TGTGCCAGCACCTCTGGGGATGCGACCGGCCAGACCCAGTACTTC. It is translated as CASTSGDATGQTQYF.

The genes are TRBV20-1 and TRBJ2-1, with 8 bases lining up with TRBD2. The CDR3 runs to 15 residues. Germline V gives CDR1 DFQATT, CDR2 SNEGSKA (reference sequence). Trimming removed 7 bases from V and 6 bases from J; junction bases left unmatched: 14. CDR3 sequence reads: CSVPSPRTSLNEQFF. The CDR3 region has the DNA TGCAGTGTCCCGTCCCCCCGGACTAGCCTCAATGAGCAGTTCTTC.

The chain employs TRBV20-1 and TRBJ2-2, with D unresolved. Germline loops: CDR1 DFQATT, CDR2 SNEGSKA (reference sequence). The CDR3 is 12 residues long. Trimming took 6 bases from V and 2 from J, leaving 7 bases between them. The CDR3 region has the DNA TGCAGTGCCAAGACAAACACCGGGGAGCTGTTTTTT. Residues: CSAKTNTGELFF.

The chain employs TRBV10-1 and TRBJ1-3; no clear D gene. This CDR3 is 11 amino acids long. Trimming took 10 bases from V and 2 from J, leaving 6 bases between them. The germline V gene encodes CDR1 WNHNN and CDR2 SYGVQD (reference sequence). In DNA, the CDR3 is TGCGCCACCCAAGCTGGAAACACCATATATTTT. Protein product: CATQAGNTIYF.

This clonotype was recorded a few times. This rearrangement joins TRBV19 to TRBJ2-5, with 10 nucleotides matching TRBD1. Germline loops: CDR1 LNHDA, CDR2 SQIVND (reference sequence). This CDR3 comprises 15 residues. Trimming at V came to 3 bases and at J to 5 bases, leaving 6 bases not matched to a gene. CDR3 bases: TGTGCCAGTAGTATGGCGACAGGGGGCCGGGAGACCCAGTACTTC. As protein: CASSMATGGRETQYF.

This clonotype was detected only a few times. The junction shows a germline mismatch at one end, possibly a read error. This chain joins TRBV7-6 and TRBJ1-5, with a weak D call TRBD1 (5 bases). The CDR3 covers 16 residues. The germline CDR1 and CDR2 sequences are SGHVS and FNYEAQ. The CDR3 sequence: CASSYLGPWGNQPQHF. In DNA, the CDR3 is TGTGCTAGCAGCTACTTGGGGCCTTGGGGCAATCAGCCCCAGCATTTT. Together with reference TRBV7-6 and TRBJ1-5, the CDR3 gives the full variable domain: GAGVSQSPRYKVTKRGQDVALRCDPISGHVSLYWYRQALGQGPEFLTYFNYEAQQDKSGLPNDRFSAERPEGSISTLTIQRTEQRDSAMYRCASSYLGPWGNQPQHFGDGTRLSIL.

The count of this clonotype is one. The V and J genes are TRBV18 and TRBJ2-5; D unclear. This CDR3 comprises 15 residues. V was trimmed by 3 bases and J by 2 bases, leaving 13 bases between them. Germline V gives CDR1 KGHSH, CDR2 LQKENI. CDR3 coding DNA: TGTGCCAGCTCACCCCAAATTGACACACAAGAGACCCAGTACTTC. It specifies CASSPQIDTQETQYF.